A single sample gave rise to the 6 T cell receptor beta chains below, sequenced in a study of T cell changes during pregnancy in multiple sclerosis. Sequencing used immunoSEQ multiplex PCR; TCRdb keeps in-frame clones, though not all of them. The data hold about 32,000 clones, with 80% to 90% observed a single time. Here the sequenced sample was CD8+ T cells from peripheral blood mononuclear cells, taken in the third trimester of pregnancy. Source of these receptors: a female donor with multiple sclerosis, enrolled in a pregnancy study.

The chain is built from TRBV19 and TRBJ2-7, with TRBD1 identical over 8 bases. The CDR3 contains 15 residues. Germline-derived CDR1 and CDR2 are LNHDA and SQIVND (reference sequence). J was trimmed by 1 base and V by 6 bases; bases with no gene match: 8. CDR3 DNA sequence: TGTGCCAGTAGGTCCGGGACAGGTGATTCCTACGAGCAGTACTTC. It is translated as CASRSGTGDSYEQYF.

J is TRBJ2-3 and V is TRBV5-1; 8 bases map to TRBD1. The trim removed 0 bases at V and 4 bases at J, leaving 4 bases unmatched. From germline, CDR1 is SGHRS and CDR2 YFSETQ. The CDR3 is 15 amino acids. For the CDR3, the DNA is TGCGCCAGCAGCTTGGCACAGGGGGACGCAGATACGCAGTATTTT. Translation gives CASSLAQGDADTQYF.

This clone was detected only once. This chain uses TRBV28 with TRBJ2-3; 10 bases fit TRBD1. Per germline, CDR1 MDHEN and CDR2 SYDVKM. The CDR3 has 17 amino acids. The ends lost 5 bases at V and 0 bases at J; junction bases unmatched: 8. CDR3 DNA: TGTGCCAGCAGTGAACCGGGACAGGGGTATAGCACAGATACGCAGTATTTT. Amino acid sequence: CASSEPGQGYSTDTQYF.

J is TRBJ1-3 and V is TRBV7-9, with 7 positions matching TRBD1. From germline, CDR1 is SEHNR and CDR2 FQNEAQ (reference sequence). The CDR3 is made up of 15 amino acids. V was clipped by 6 bases and J by 4 bases; unmatched bases: 9. The DNA of the CDR3 is TGTGCCAGCAGGGAGCAGGGGGGCGTCGGAAACACCATATATTTT. Its translation is CASREQGGVGNTIYF.

V and J are TRBV6-5 and TRBJ2-5, with no clear D. The tail of the sequence fits TRBJ2-7 better, so the J call may be wrong. Looked up from germline, CDR1 is MNHEY and CDR2 is SVGAGI. The CDR3 is 14 residues long. The DNA of the CDR3 is TGTGCCAGCAGTTACTCTAGGGCGGACTACGAGCAGTACTTC. This encodes CASSYSRADYEQYF.

The rearrangement uses TRBV5-8 and TRBJ1-1; D is ambiguous. The germline gives CDR1 SGHTS, CDR2 YDEGEE. The V end lost 3 bases, the J end lost 2 bases, and 8 bases lay between the germline ends. This CDR3 contains 13 residues. In DNA form, the CDR3 reads TGTGCCAGCAGCTGGGGAGGAAACACTGAAGCTTTCTTT. It yields the protein CASSWGGNTEAFF.